Following are 12 T cell receptor beta chains from one sample sequenced in a study of sequential checkpoint blockade in melanoma. Stated treatment: randomized to nivolumab then ipilimumab (arm A) or the reverse (arm B). Data came from immunoSEQ multiplex PCR; TCRdb stores just in-frame clones and leaves some out. Found here are about 21,000 clones, about 82% of them singletons; the top ten hold roughly 9.1%. The starting material was CD8+ T cells sorted from blood (inferred from file names), obtained from a patient given nivolumab and ipilimumab in sequence. These receptor sequences come from a human donor with melanoma.

V gene TRBV19 combines with J gene TRBJ2-3, with TRBD2 identical over 13 bases. Germline assignment: CDR1 LNHDA and CDR2 SQIVND (reference sequence). CDR3 length equals 16 residues. The junction had 12 bases not matched to a gene; V was cut back by 10 bases and J by 5 bases. CDR3 DNA: TGTGCCATTCGGACTAGCGGGAGTTCCGGGGAAGATACGCAGTATTTT. Translation: CAIRTSGSSGEDTQYF.

The chain has TRBV9 and TRBJ2-1; D is uncertain. The CDR3 totals 14 residues. Trimming took 4 bases from V and 1 from J, leaving 9 bases between them. Per germline, CDR1 SGDLS and CDR2 YYNGEE. The CDR3 DNA follows: TGTGCCAGCAGCTCACATGGTTCCTACAATGAGCAGTTCTTC. Protein: CASSSHGSYNEQFF.

The chain combines TRBV5-1 with TRBJ2-3; D might be TRBD1 (5 bases). Trimming removed 4 bases at V and 4 bases at J, with 10 bases between. Germline CDR1 and CDR2: SGHRS and YFSETQ. The CDR3 length is 13 residues. As DNA, the CDR3 is TGCGCCAGCAGCCTTGGGGCGGCAGATACGCAGTATTTT. As protein: CASSLGAADTQYF.

The chain carries TRBV4-1 and TRBJ1-2; tentative D call: TRBD1 (5 bases). Trimming took 1 base from V and 5 from J, leaving 14 bases between them. The CDR3 is 15 residues long. CDR1 is MGHRA, CDR2 YSYEKL, per germline. CDR3 amino acids: CASSQGTAGIYGYTF. The CDR3 DNA sequence: TGCGCCAGCAGCCAAGGAACAGCAGGGATTTATGGCTACACCTTC.

The rearrangement joins TRBV4-1 to TRBJ2-1; 7 positions agree with TRBD1. The V segment lost 0 bases and the J segment 10 bases; nucleotides outside the gene matches: 9. From germline, CDR1 is MGHRA and CDR2 YSYEKL. The CDR3 consists of 15 residues. The CDR3 reads CASSQDYRGQIEQFF. Here the CDR3 DNA reads TGCGCCAGCAGCCAAGATTATAGGGGACAGATCGAGCAGTTCTTC.

This clone was counted only a few times. The rearrangement uses TRBV7-9 and TRBJ2-1; 9 nucleotides match TRBD2. The V and J ends lost 3 bases and 2 bases, in that order; junction bases with no gene match: 2. CDR3 length: 15 residues. In germline, CDR1 is SEHNR, CDR2 FQNEAQ (reference sequence). In nucleotides, the CDR3 is TGTGCCAGCAGCTTGACTAGCGGCCCCTACAATGAGCAGTTCTTC. Translating gives CASSLTSGPYNEQFF.

V is TRBV5-6 and J is TRBJ2-5; TRBD2 matches at 10 bases. The closer fit of TRBJ2-7 to the DNA end suggests the J call may be wrong. CDR1 is SGHDT and CDR2 is YYEEEE in the germline V gene. This CDR3 comprises 15 residues. The CDR3 DNA follows: TGTGCCAGCACCGTATTAGCGGGAGGTAGCTACGAGCAGTACTTC. Translating it yields CASTVLAGGSYEQYF.

The V gene is TRBV27, the J gene TRBJ2-1; D is unclear. CDR1 and CDR2 from the germline V gene are MNHEY and SMNVEV (reference sequence). The CDR3 runs to 11 residues. The ends were cut back, 4 bases at V and 12 bases at J, with 10 bases in the middle. The CDR3 sequence is CASSSLALQFF. The CDR3, as DNA: TGTGCCAGCAGTTCCCTGGCATTGCAGTTCTTC.

With respect to this clone: Relative to the germline gene, one junction end is altered; a read error may explain this. The chain recombines TRBV28 with TRBJ1-2; 8 bases align to TRBD1. Germline V gene sequence: CDR1 MDHEN, CDR2 SYDVKM. This CDR3 contains 16 residues. This chain's CDR3 is CASSSPRTGSNYGHTF. The CDR3 nucleotides are TGTGCCAGCAGTTCCCCCCGGACAGGGTCTAACTATGGCCACACCTTC.

This chain connects TRBV9 to TRBJ1-1; unclear D gene. This CDR3 region has 12 residues. Trimming took off 7 bases at V and 1 base at J, with 8 bases between the two ends. Germline CDR1 and CDR2: SGDLS and YYNGEE. DNA for the CDR3: TGTGCCAGCGCTGGCGGGAACACTGAAGCTTTCTTT. Translated: CASAGGNTEAFF. Full variable domain (outside the CDR3, taken from reference TRBV9 and TRBJ1-1): DSGVTQTPKHLITATGQRVTLRCSPRSGDLSVYWYQQSLDQGLQFLIQYYNGEERAKGNILERFSAQQFPDLHSELNLSSLELGDSALYFCASAGGNTEAFFGQGTRLTVV.

The rearrangement uses TRBV7-2 and TRBJ2-5, with D possibly being TRBD1 (6 bases). Trimming removed 5 bases at V and 5 bases at J, with 15 bases between. The germline gives CDR1 SGHTA, CDR2 FQGNSA. The CDR3 is made up of 14 amino acids. For the CDR3, the DNA is TGTGCCAGCAGCCCCCTCTACAGGGAGGAGACCCAGTACTTC. Protein product: CASSPLYREETQYF.

The V call is TRBV28, the J call TRBJ1-1; no firm D call. The germline CDR1 and CDR2 sequences are MDHEN and SYDVKM. The CDR3 loop spans 15 amino acids. Deletions cut 3 bases from V and 3 bases from J, with 14 bases between. CDR3 loop: CASSFPRGLYTEAFF. The CDR3 nucleotides read TGTGCCAGCAGTTTTCCCCGGGGTCTCTACACTGAAGCTTTCTTT.